This passage covers 21 T cell receptor beta chains from one sample sequenced in a study of cytomegalovirus exposure and HLA in healthy donors. Assay used: immunoSEQ multiplex PCR; TCRdb lists only in-frame clones, some missing. The table shows some 170,000 clones, with less than 90% occurring only once. Source material: PBMCs. Every receptor here comes from a man under 40 in good health and CMV-seropositive.

This clone has just one count. DNA for the CDR3: TGTGCCAGCAGTTCCTCCGGGACTAGCGGGAGGAGCTCCTACAATGAGCAGTTCTTC. Translating gives CASSSSGTSGRSSYNEQFF. The J gene is TRBJ2-1, the V gene TRBV28; 15 bases align to TRBD2. This CDR3 contains 19 residues. CDR1 and CDR2 (germline): MDHEN, SYDVKM. V lost 4 bases to trimming and J lost 0 bases; unmatched junction nucleotides: 7.

The rearrangement links TRBV5-1 to TRBJ1-6; D ambiguous. Per germline, CDR1 SGHRS and CDR2 YFSETQ. The CDR3 covers 13 residues. Trimming shortened V by 0 bases and J by 12 bases, and 10 bases separated the two germline ends. In nucleotides, the CDR3 is TGCGCCAGCAGCTTGGCTGGGCCAGAACCCCTCCACTTT. Translating it yields CASSLAGPEPLHF.

The genes are TRBV9 and TRBJ2-1, with D possibly TRBD1 on 7 matching bases. V lost 0 bases, J lost 3 bases, and 10 bases lay in between. The CDR3 is made up of 15 amino acids. Germline V gene sequence: CDR1 SGDLS, CDR2 YYNGEE. In nucleotides, the CDR3 is TGTGCCAGCAGCGTAGCTCAGGGGGGCTACAATGAGCAGTTCTTC. Protein: CASSVAQGGYNEQFF. The full variable domain, rest sourced from reference TRBV9 and TRBJ2-1, is DSGVTQTPKHLITATGQRVTLRCSPRSGDLSVYWYQQSLDQGLQFLIQYYNGEERAKGNILERFSAQQFPDLHSELNLSSLELGDSALYFCASSVAQGGYNEQFFGPGTRLTVL.

The chain carries TRBV11-3 and TRBJ2-1, with D uncertain. V was pared by 3 bases and J by 8 bases, with 11 bases between. The length of the CDR3 is 13 residues. The germline gives CDR1 SGHNT, CDR2 YENEEA. This chain's CDR3 is CASSLSRLHEQFF. CDR3 DNA sequence: TGTGCCAGCAGCTTGTCCAGGTTGCATGAGCAGTTCTTC.

This chain connects TRBV4-1 to TRBJ1-5; 7 bases are shared with TRBD1. CDR3 length: 16 amino acids. Germline loops: CDR1 MGHRA, CDR2 YSYEKL. The junction had 11 bases not matched to a gene; V was cut back by 2 bases and J by 7 bases. CDR3 loop: CASSQYRTGNSQPQHF. For the CDR3, the DNA is TGCGCCAGCAGCCAATATAGGACAGGAAATAGCCAGCCCCAGCATTTT.

This clone was picked up a small number of times. The gene calls are TRBV7-2 and TRBJ2-7; 11 bases line up with TRBD2. CDR3 length: 15 amino acids. The germline V gene has CDR1 SGHTA and CDR2 FQGNSA. V trimming: 5 bases; J trimming: 4 bases; junction bases outside the gene matches: 7. In DNA, the CDR3 is TGTGCCAGCAGCATTAGCGGGGGGGCAACGTACGAGCAGTACTTC. Protein sequence: CASSISGGATYEQYF.

The chain is built from TRBV5-6 and TRBJ2-1, with TRBD2 identical over 10 bases. The CDR3 covers 16 residues. Unmatched junction bases numbered 6, after V lost 3 bases and J lost 3 bases. Germline V CDR1 and CDR2: SGHDT, YYEEEE. This chain's CDR3 is CASSYFGTSDYNEQFF. The CDR3 DNA is TGTGCCAGCAGCTACTTCGGGACTAGCGACTACAATGAGCAGTTCTTC.

The V and J genes are TRBV7-2 and TRBJ2-1; no reliable D call. The CDR3 has 12 amino acids. Germline lookup yields CDR1 SGHTA and CDR2 FQGNSA. The germline V and J ends were trimmed by 5 bases and 8 bases, with 10 bases remaining between them. The CDR3 loop is CASSPRLDEQFF. The CDR3 DNA is TGTGCCAGCAGCCCCCGGTTGGATGAGCAGTTCTTC. Variable domain in full (rest from reference TRBV7-2 and TRBJ2-1): GAGVSQSPSNKVTEKGKDVELRCDPISGHTALYWYRQSLGQGLEFLIYFQGNSAPDKSGLPSDRFSAERTGGSVSTLTIQRTQQEDSAVYLCASSPRLDEQFFGPGTRLTVL.

CDR3 in DNA: TGCGCCAGCAGCTTGGAACTAGCGGGAGATGAGCAGTTCTTC. Protein: CASSLELAGDEQFF. J is TRBJ2-1 and V is TRBV5-1; 11 bases map to TRBD2. The germline gives CDR1 SGHRS, CDR2 YFSETQ. After removal of 0 bases from V and 8 bases from J, the junction contained 1 base not matched to a gene. The CDR3 covers 14 residues.

The chain carries TRBV11-2 and TRBJ2-5; TRBD1 is a possible D gene (5 bases). V was clipped by 5 bases and J by 4 bases, with 8 bases between them. Germline CDR1 and CDR2: SGHAT and FQNNGV. This CDR3 contains 12 residues. The CDR3 spells CASSKQGETQYF. As DNA, the CDR3 is TGTGCCAGCAGCAAGCAGGGAGAGACCCAGTACTTC.

The J gene is TRBJ2-1, the V gene TRBV9; 10 bases fit TRBD2. Germline V lookup: CDR1 SGDLS, CDR2 YYNGEE. This CDR3 contains 15 residues. J lost 4 bases, V lost 4 bases, and 5 bases had no gene match. CDR3 nucleotides: TGTGCCAGCAGCTCCAGCGGGGGGGGTTACAATGAGCAGTTCTTC. Protein: CASSSSGGGYNEQFF.

J is TRBJ2-3 and V is TRBV25-1; unclear D gene. CDR1 MGHDK and CDR2 SYGVNS come from the germline V gene. This CDR3 region has 11 residues. V lost 5 bases and J lost 2, with 2 bases in between. For the CDR3, the DNA is TGTGCCAGCAGTTACACAGATACGCAGTATTTT. Translated: CASSYTDTQYF.

The rearrangement uses TRBV7-6 and TRBJ2-7, with TRBD1 matching 7 bases. CDR1 is SGHVS and CDR2 is FNYEAQ in the germline V gene. The CDR3 loop spans 14 amino acids. V shed 5 bases, J shed 3 bases, and the junction held 7 bases outside the gene matches. CDR3 in DNA: TGTGCCAGCAGCAGCAACAGGGGCCGCTACGAGCAGTACTTC. Its translation: CASSSNRGRYEQYF.

The V call is TRBV28, the J call TRBJ1-4; D uncertain. CDR1 MDHEN and CDR2 SYDVKM come from the germline V gene. This CDR3 region has 13 residues. V lost 6 bases, J lost 7 bases, and 12 bases lay in between. The CDR3 bases are TGTGCCAGCAGGTCCGGGTCTGGTGAAAAACTGTTTTTT. Encoded protein: CASRSGSGEKLFF.

The rearrangement joins TRBV28 to TRBJ1-2, with D tentatively TRBD1 (6 bases). The germline gives CDR1 MDHEN, CDR2 SYDVKM. Trimming took off 4 bases at V and 4 bases at J, with 22 bases between the two ends. The CDR3 is made up of 17 amino acids. The CDR3 here is CASSWYSGTMESYGYTF. The CDR3 DNA sequence: TGTGCCAGCAGTTGGTATTCCGGGACAATGGAATCCTATGGCTACACCTTC.

The V gene is TRBV27, the J gene TRBJ2-2; unclear D gene. This CDR3 has 13 residues. Deletions cut 4 bases from V and 1 base from J, with 4 bases between. Per the germline V gene, CDR1 is MNHEY and CDR2 is SMNVEV (reference sequence). CDR3 DNA: TGTGCCAGCAGTTACGGGAACACCGGGGAGCTGTTTTTT. The encoded protein is CASSYGNTGELFF.

This clone was observed once. The V gene is TRBV10-3, the J gene TRBJ2-7; weak D call: TRBD2 (5 bases). V was clipped by 0 bases and J by 1 base, with 7 bases between them. Germline CDR1 ENHRY, CDR2 SYGVKD. This CDR3 has 14 residues. CDR3 protein: CAISESGGSYEQYF. The CDR3 DNA reads as TGTGCCATCAGTGAGTCGGGCGGGTCCTACGAGCAGTACTTC.

The chain combines TRBV18 with TRBJ1-1; D gene unclear. The length of the CDR3 is 16 residues. Germline V gene sequence: CDR1 KGHSH, CDR2 LQKENI. Trimming left V 3 bases short and J 0 bases short, with 14 bases between. The CDR3 region is CASSPEENSLNTEAFF. DNA of the CDR3: TGTGCCAGCTCACCCGAAGAGAATTCGCTGAACACTGAAGCTTTCTTT. Full variable domain (outside the CDR3, taken from reference TRBV18 and TRBJ1-1): NAGVMQNPRHLVRRRGQEARLRCSPMKGHSHVYWYRQLPEEGLKFMVYLQKENIIDESGMPKERFSAEFPKEGPSILRIQQVVRGDSAAYFCASSPEENSLNTEAFFGQGTRLTVV.

The CDR3 region is CASSEVGAQGQPQHF. The CDR3 bases are TGTGCCAGCAGTGAAGTAGGGGCGCAAGGCCAGCCCCAGCATTTT. The V and J genes are TRBV6-1 and TRBJ1-5; D is perhaps TRBD1 (5 bases). CDR3 size: 15 residues. The V gene's germline CDR1 is MNHNS and CDR2 SASEGT. Trimming shortened V by 1 base and J by 7 bases, and 14 bases separated the two germline ends.

This clone has a single count. The rearrangement joins TRBV30 to TRBJ2-5; 8 positions agree with TRBD1. The V and J ends lost 3 bases and 9 bases, in that order; junction bases with no gene match: 15. CDR1 is GTSNPN, CDR2 SVGIG, per germline (reference sequence). The CDR3 extends over 15 amino acids. The CDR3 DNA is TGTGCCTGGAGCCGAGGGTCCAGGGGGCCTCTCGCCCAGTACTTC. Amino acids: CAWSRGSRGPLAQYF.

The chain employs TRBV4-3 and TRBJ2-7, with D tentatively TRBD2 (7 bases). Germline lookup yields CDR1 LGHNA and CDR2 YSLEER. V shed 0 bases and J shed 3 bases, with 12 bases lying between them. The CDR3 spans 15 residues. CDR3 in DNA: TGCGCCAGCAGCCAAGAGAGGGGGGGAATCTACGAGCAGTACTTC. Its protein is CASSQERGGIYEQYF.